The source of this T cell receptor (beta chain) is a study of T-cell reconstitution after alpha-beta-depleted transplantation in children. Library preparation (for TCRbeta) was performed with unique molecular identifiers. In TCRdb, the PCR reads were re-called with MiXCR into one record per CDR3 protein. Among a few hundred thousand distinct CDR3 sequences, roughly 14% were seen once, and the ten largest hold 3.5% to 4.5%. This clonotype was obtained from a human donor who donated a stem cell graft to a child with Fanconi anemia. Specimen: PBMCs, collected from the stem cell graft.

CDR3 in DNA: TGTGCCAGCAGCTCCTCTACATCGGGAGTGGAGACCCAGTACTTC. Translating gives CASSSSTSGVETQYF. The chain couples TRBV6-4 to TRBJ2-5; D is perhaps TRBD2 (6 bases). V lost 6 bases, J lost 5 bases, and 19 bases lay in between. CDR1 is MRHNA and CDR2 is SNTAGT in the germline V gene. The CDR3 sequence is 15 residues long.